Following are 13 T cell receptor beta chains from one sample sequenced in a study of cytomegalovirus exposure and HLA in healthy donors (dated by TCRdb to about 2017). Receptor amplification or capture employed the immunoSEQ multiplex PCR assay. For the multiplex PCR, a mixture combining 60 forward primers for TCR Vbeta segments and 13 reverse primers for TCR Jbeta segments was used. Held by TCRdb, this immuneACCESS table contains in-frame sequences only and omits some clones. Under half of the omission traces to an unresolved V gene where checked; the cause of the rest is unknown. This sample is represented by 62,000 or so clones; approximately 83% of them were singletons. The top ten clonotypes cover approximately 4% of the sample. Sequencing input: PBMCs. These receptors came from a man younger than 40 in good health and CMV-seronegative.

The chain recombines TRBV7-2 with TRBJ1-3; D call uncertain. This CDR3 region has 16 residues. Trimming removed 5 bases at V and 1 base at J, with 15 bases between. Germline V CDR1 and CDR2: SGHTA, FQGNSA. The CDR3 sequence is CASSIGPAFSGNTIYF. The CDR3 DNA reads TGTGCCAGCAGCATTGGGCCAGCCTTTTCTGGAAACACCATATATTTT.

The chain carries TRBV6-1 and TRBJ2-7; 7 bases agree with TRBD1. CDR3 length equals 15 residues. Trimming took 6 bases from V and 0 from J; bases not matched to a gene: 8. The germline V gene has CDR1 MNHNS and CDR2 SASEGT. CDR3 protein: CASRGRAGGSYEQYF. For the CDR3, the DNA is TGTGCCAGCAGAGGCCGGGCAGGGGGCTCCTACGAGCAGTACTTC.

This sequence joins TRBV25-1 and TRBJ2-7; D is possibly TRBD2 (5 bases). The CDR3 covers 14 residues. From germline, CDR1 is MGHDK and CDR2 SYGVNS. V shed 4 bases and J shed 2 bases, with 12 bases lying between them. The CDR3 here is CASSGPGFPYEQYF. The CDR3 DNA sequence: TGTGCCAGCAGTGGCCCGGGATTCCCCTACGAGCAGTACTTC.

The chain recombines TRBV4-1 with TRBJ2-7; 7 bases line up with TRBD1. From germline, CDR1 is MGHRA and CDR2 YSYEKL. This CDR3 comprises 16 residues. Losses at the gene ends were 4 bases for V and 4 bases for J; bases not matched to a gene: 13. The CDR3 region is CASSPLPRGKGYEQYF. The DNA of the CDR3 is TGCGCCAGCAGCCCCCTGCCCAGGGGGAAAGGGTACGAGCAGTACTTC.

V usage is TRBV6-5 and J usage is TRBJ2-1; D gene ambiguous. CDR1 MNHEY and CDR2 SVGAGI come from the germline V gene. The CDR3 runs to 13 residues. V shed 5 bases and J shed 5 bases, with 10 bases lying between them. The CDR3 protein is CASSPTQDNEQFF. CDR3 DNA sequence: TGTGCCAGCAGTCCAACTCAGGACAATGAGCAGTTCTTC.

This rearrangement joins TRBV2 to TRBJ2-1; 8 positions match TRBD2. This CDR3 has 17 amino acids. Trimming took 2 bases from V and 7 from J; bases not matched to a gene: 13. From germline, CDR1 is SNHLY and CDR2 FYNNEI. CDR3 amino acids: CASSEWTLAAGSNEQFF. The DNA for the CDR3 is TGTGCCAGCAGTGAATGGACACTAGCGGCCGGCTCGAATGAGCAGTTCTTC.

By proportion, this clone is medium-sized. The rearrangement links TRBV6-1 to TRBJ1-6; 9 bases agree with TRBD1. The CDR3 is 16 residues long. V was pared by 4 bases and J by 10 bases, with 11 bases of the junction left unmatched. Germline V gives CDR1 MNHNS, CDR2 SASEGT. CDR3 bases: TGTGCCAGCAGTGCCGCGCCCGACAGGGGGTCATCACCCCTCCACTTT. It is translated as CASSAAPDRGSSPLHF.

V is TRBV19 and J is TRBJ1-4; D unresolved. Per the germline V gene, CDR1 is LNHDA and CDR2 is SQIVND (reference sequence). V was trimmed by 5 bases and J by 1 base, leaving 11 bases between them. This CDR3 has 15 amino acids. DNA for the CDR3: TGTGCCAGTAGTCGCCAGCGGGTAACTAATGAAAAACTGTTTTTT. This codes for CASSRQRVTNEKLFF.

The chain combines TRBV5-4 with TRBJ2-1, with D possibly matching TRBD2 (5 bases). The CDR3 sequence is 12 residues long. The germline gives CDR1 SGHNT, CDR2 YYREEE (reference sequence). Between the trimmed V and J ends, which lost 4 bases and 7 bases, there was a span of 9 bases. The CDR3 loop is CASSPGMNEQFF. In nucleotides, the CDR3 is TGTGCCAGCAGCCCCGGGATGAATGAGCAGTTCTTC.

There are a few counts of this clone. This chain joins TRBV5-1 and TRBJ2-7; 10 nucleotides align to TRBD1. Germline CDR1 SGHRS, CDR2 YFSETQ. V gave up 0 bases and J gave up 1 base; unmatched junction bases: 4. This CDR3 spans 16 amino acids. CDR3 protein: CASSLGGTGVSYEQYF. In DNA, the CDR3 is TGCGCCAGCAGCTTGGGTGGGACAGGGGTTTCCTACGAGCAGTACTTC. Drawing the rest from reference TRBV5-1 and TRBJ2-7, the complete variable domain is KAGVTQTPRYLIKTRGQQVTLSCSPISGHRSVSWYQQTPGQGLQFLFEYFSETQRNKGNFPGRFSGRQFSNSRSEMNVSTLELGDSALYLCASSLGGTGVSYEQYFGPGTRLTVT.

This clone was observed a single time. The chain links TRBV9 to TRBJ2-2; D might be TRBD2 (6 bases). The CDR3 runs to 20 residues. Deletions cut 0 bases from V and 0 bases from J, with 21 bases between. Per germline, CDR1 SGDLS and CDR2 YYNGEE. CDR3 amino acids: CASSVARGTTGKPNTGELFF. CDR3 sequence (DNA): TGTGCCAGCAGCGTAGCCCGCGGGACGACGGGGAAGCCGAACACCGGGGAGCTGTTTTTT.

The chain couples TRBV5-4 to TRBJ1-1; no clear D. This CDR3 is 12 amino acids long. V lost 1 base, J lost 7 bases, and 8 bases lay in between. The germline V gene has CDR1 SGHNT and CDR2 YYREEE (reference sequence). Here the CDR3 DNA reads TGTGCCAGCAGCTTGACTGGGCGTGAAGCTTTCTTT. It translates to CASSLTGREAFF. Variable domain in full (rest from reference TRBV5-4 and TRBJ1-1): ETGVTQSPTHLIKTRGQQVTLRCSSQSGHNTVSWYQQALGQGPQFIFQYYREEENGRGNFPPRFSGLQFPNYSSELNVNALELDDSALYLCASSLTGREAFFGQGTRLTVV.

The chain recombines TRBV4-2 with TRBJ2-1; 11 nucleotides align to TRBD2. Germline V gene lookup returns CDR1 LGHNA and CDR2 YNFKEQ. The CDR3 has 17 residues. V was clipped by 1 base and J by 2 bases; unmatched bases: 4. Here the CDR3 DNA reads TGTGCCAGCAGCCAAGTCCCACTAGCGGGGGCCTACAATGAGCAGTTCTTC. It codes for CASSQVPLAGAYNEQFF.